Below, 19 T cell receptor beta chains from the same sample are listed, as sequenced in a study of post-analysis software for immune sequencing data. Included in the TCR beta cDNA libraries were unique molecular identifiers. TCRdb used MiXCR to reprocess the PCR reads, holding one entry per CDR3 protein. Of 400,000 to 500,000 distinct CDR3 sequences listed, 39% are singletons. Their cognate antigens are unknown. Regarding the study as a whole: A handful of TRBV segments were significantly more frequent in patients than in controls. TRBV5-6, TRBV5-1 and TRBV20-1 were among these segments.

Sequencing input: blood. All receptors come from a girl aged 2 to 9 with multiple sclerosis.

Only one count was recorded for this clonotype. A junction end diverges from the germline sequence, so it may reflect a read error. The chain uses TRBV5-5 and TRBJ2-5; 7 bases match TRBD2. Near its end, the DNA agrees better with TRBJ2-7, so the J call may be wrong. The CDR3 length is 14 residues. Germline values: CDR1 SGHKS, CDR2 YYEKEE (reference sequence). The CDR3 reads CARSLVAREYEQYF. In nucleotides, the CDR3 is TGTGCCCGCAGCTTGGTTGCGCGGGAGTACGAGCAGTACTTC.

The chain recombines TRBV7-3 with TRBJ2-1; 7 nucleotides agree with TRBD2. Germline trimming cut 4 bases from V and 7 bases from J; bases unmatched to any gene: 16. Germline values: CDR1 SGHTA, CDR2 FQGTGA. The CDR3 loop spans 17 amino acids. The CDR3 sequence is CASSSFTSARKGNEQFF. In DNA form, the CDR3 reads TGTGCCAGCAGCTCTTTTACTAGCGCAAGAAAGGGGAATGAGCAGTTCTTC. The whole variable domain, remainder taken from reference TRBV7-3 and TRBJ2-1, is GAGVSQTPSNKVTEKGKYVELRCDPISGHTALYWYRQSLGQGPEFLIYFQGTGAADDSGLPNDRFFAVRPEGSVSTLKIQRTERGDSAVYLCASSSFTSARKGNEQFFGPGTRLTVL.

The sample holds a few counts of this clonotype. V gene TRBV4-3 combines with J gene TRBJ2-1; TRBD2 might be the D (5 bases). Per the germline V gene, CDR1 is LGHNA and CDR2 is YSLEER. CDR3 length: 14 residues. Between the trimmed V and J ends, which lost 3 bases and 7 bases, there was a span of 13 bases. The CDR3 sequence is CASSQEGLRNEQFF. The CDR3 DNA is TGCGCCAGCAGCCAGGAAGGACTGAGGAATGAGCAGTTCTTC.

The V gene is TRBV10-3, the J gene TRBJ2-7; TRBD2 might be the D (5 bases). The CDR3 is made up of 18 amino acids. Germline V lookup: CDR1 ENHRY, CDR2 SYGVKD. V was clipped by 0 bases and J by 7 bases, with 25 bases between them. CDR3 DNA sequence: TGTGCCATCAGTGAGTCTCTAGGGCGGGCCCTCGTCTACAATGAGCAGTACTTC. Protein sequence: CAISESLGRALVYNEQYF.

The chain uses TRBV5-1 and TRBJ2-3; D not resolved. Trimming pared 1 base from V and 2 bases from J, leaving 8 bases between. There are 14 residues in the CDR3. Germline V gene sequence: CDR1 SGHRS, CDR2 YFSETQ. CDR3 bases: TGCGCCAGCAGCTTGCTACTATTCACAGATACGCAGTATTTT. Translating gives CASSLLLFTDTQYF.

The V call is TRBV7-9, the J call TRBJ1-4; D call uncertain. Deletions cut 5 bases from V and 8 bases from J, with 21 bases between. The CDR3 length is 16 residues. Per germline, CDR1 SEHNR and CDR2 FQNEAQ (reference sequence). The CDR3 region has the DNA TGTGCCAGCAGCCCTCACCGGAGGACCAGGCGGGAAAAACTGTTTTTT. Residues: CASSPHRRTRREKLFF.

V is TRBV10-1 and J is TRBJ2-3; D is tentatively TRBD1 or TRBD2 (5 bases each). V lost 4 bases and J lost 3, with 14 bases in between. The CDR3 totals 15 residues. Germline V CDR1 and CDR2: WNHNN, SYGVQD (reference sequence). DNA of the CDR3: TGCGCCAGCAGTGGTACGGCAGAGGGGACAGATACGCAGTATTTT. Amino acids: CASSGTAEGTDTQYF.

The CDR3 DNA reads TGTGCCAGCAGTCTAACCGCTCCTCACAACACTGGGGCCAACGTCCTGACTTTC. Translating gives CASSLTAPHNTGANVLTF. The J gene is TRBJ2-6, the V gene TRBV6-1; D uncertain. The CDR3 covers 18 residues. In germline, CDR1 is MNHNS, CDR2 SASEGT. The germline V and J ends were trimmed by 5 bases and 2 bases, with 19 bases remaining between them.

Written as DNA, the CDR3 is TGTGCCAGCAGTTTTGGGGGCGTAAGGCAGTACTTC. Translation: CASSFGGVRQYF. The chain carries TRBV28 and TRBJ2-7, with a possible D match to TRBD1 (6 bases). The CDR3 contains 12 residues. The V and J ends lost 3 bases and 9 bases respectively, with 12 bases between them. Germline-derived CDR1 and CDR2 are MDHEN and SYDVKM.

This clonotype has more than one count but fewer than ten. The junction and the germline gene differ at one end; a read error may be behind it. The V and J genes are TRBV18 and TRBJ2-1; 8 bases fit TRBD2. This CDR3 spans 15 amino acids. CDR1 and CDR2 from the germline V gene are KGHSH and LQKENI. CDR3 in DNA: TGTGCCAGCTCACTGAGGACTAGCTCCGACAATGAGCAGTTCTTC. Translating gives CASSLRTSSDNEQFF.

The genes are TRBV10-3 and TRBJ2-1; D is perhaps TRBD2 (6 bases). V was trimmed by 6 bases and J by 2 bases, leaving 32 bases between them. Germline V lookup: CDR1 ENHRY, CDR2 SYGVKD. The CDR3 runs 21 residues. This chain's CDR3 is CAIRMGGRRPLGERAYNEQFF. CDR3 nucleotide sequence: TGTGCCATCAGGATGGGAGGAAGACGCCCTTTAGGGGAAAGGGCCTACAATGAGCAGTTCTTC.

This clonotype was picked up a small number of times. The chain is built from TRBV4-1 and TRBJ2-7, with D uncertain. Germline CDR1 and CDR2: MGHRA and YSYEKL. The V gene lost 1 base and the J gene lost 6 bases, with 13 bases spanning the gap. CDR3 length: 14 residues. CDR3 DNA sequence: TGCGCCAGCAGCCAAGTCCTACAGCCCTGCGAGCAGTACTTC. Translating it yields CASSQVLQPCEQYF.

This clonotype was seen a single time. V gene TRBV20-1 combines with J gene TRBJ2-1; possibly TRBD2 for D (5 bases). The CDR3 is 15 amino acids. V shed 5 bases and J shed 0 bases, with 14 bases lying between them. Germline V gene sequence: CDR1 DFQATT, CDR2 SNEGSKA (reference sequence). Here the CDR3 DNA reads TGCAGTGCTTTTCCGCTCGGGGACTCCTACAATGAGCAGTTCTTC. This codes for CSAFPLGDSYNEQFF.

This chain links TRBV4-2 with TRBJ2-3; 12 positions match TRBD2. J gave up 2 bases and V 3 bases, and 15 bases lay outside the gene matches. Germline V gives CDR1 LGHNA, CDR2 YNFKEQ. The CDR3 runs to 20 residues. This CDR3 reads CASSQTYRGLAGTDTDTQYF. The CDR3 DNA sequence: TGTGCCAGCAGCCAGACTTATAGAGGACTAGCGGGGACGGACACAGATACGCAGTATTTT.

The CDR3 sequence: CASSPSGRTNYGYTF. As DNA, the CDR3 is TGTGCCAGCAGCCCCTCGGGCAGAACTAACTATGGCTACACCTTC. V usage is TRBV7-3 and J usage is TRBJ1-2; D gene unclear. The V end lost 5 bases, the J end lost 0 bases, and 13 bases lay between the germline ends. This CDR3 is built from 15 residues. CDR1 and CDR2 from the germline V gene are SGHTA and FQGTGA.

The chain is built from TRBV6-5 and TRBJ1-2; D gene ambiguous. Germline CDR1 MNHEY, CDR2 SVGAGI. The CDR3 runs to 13 residues. Trimming pared 4 bases from V and 8 bases from J, leaving 14 bases between. CDR3: CASSFYSAVGYTF. The CDR3 DNA follows: TGTGCCAGCAGTTTTTACAGCGCTGTGGGCTACACCTTC.

This rearrangement joins TRBV29-1 to TRBJ2-3, with 8 bases matching TRBD1. Trimming at V came to 7 bases and at J to 4 bases, leaving 4 bases not matched to a gene. Germline assignment: CDR1 SQVTM and CDR2 ANQGSEA. CDR3 length: 12 residues. The CDR3 coding sequence is TGCAGCGGCCGACAGGGGTCAGATACGCAGTATTTT. It encodes CSGRQGSDTQYF.

The rearrangement links TRBV20-1 to TRBJ2-1; D not resolved. The germline V gene has CDR1 DFQATT and CDR2 SNEGSKA (reference sequence). Trimming took off 0 bases at V and 0 bases at J, with 3 bases between the two ends. The CDR3 covers 13 residues. CDR3 amino acids: CSAREPSYNEQFF. For the CDR3, the DNA is TGCAGTGCTAGAGAGCCCTCCTACAATGAGCAGTTCTTC.

This clonotype appeared once. The J gene is TRBJ1-5, the V gene TRBV29-1; 8 bases map to TRBD1. The V gene end was trimmed by 8 bases and the J gene end by 4 bases; junction bases not matched to a gene: 4. From germline, CDR1 is SQVTM and CDR2 ANQGSEA. CDR3 size: 12 residues. The CDR3 DNA follows: TGCAGCACCGGACAGGGAAATCAGCCCCAGCATTTT. Amino acids: CSTGQGNQPQHF.